The 31 T cell receptor beta chains in this list originate from one sample, sequenced in a study of shared clonotypes between healthy human individuals. TCRdb keeps only in-frame clones here, not all; method: immunoSEQ multiplex PCR. This sample yields 550,000 to 600,000 clones, of which around three quarters are seen a single time; 12% belongs to the top ten. Sequencing was done on a sample of PBMCs. The receptors originated from a woman in her thirties or forties in good health. Some clones in this sample may be carry-over from other donors' samples.

The gene calls are TRBV15 and TRBJ2-1, with a tentative D call TRBD2 (6 bases). This CDR3 comprises 16 residues. V was trimmed by 3 bases and J by 0 bases, leaving 12 bases between them. Germline CDR1 reads LNHNV; CDR2 reads YYDKDF (reference sequence). The CDR3 coding sequence is TGTGCCACCAGCAGGGGGGACTTGAGCTCCTACAATGAGCAGTTCTTC. It codes for CATSRGDLSSYNEQFF.

Turning to this clone: The same CDR3 also results from other DNA sequences found in this sample. The chain employs TRBV5-1 and TRBJ2-5; D might be TRBD2 (5 bases). The CDR3 is 14 amino acids. Per germline, CDR1 SGHRS and CDR2 YFSETQ. The V end was cut by 0 bases, the J end by 5 bases, with 11 bases between. The CDR3 DNA reads TGCGCCAGCAGCTTGGGGGAGTTGGGGGAGACCCAGTACTTC. This codes for CASSLGELGETQYF.

This chain uses TRBV28 with TRBJ2-7, with TRBD2 matching over 11 bases. The CDR3 extends over 17 amino acids. V gave up 6 bases and J gave up 2 bases; unmatched junction bases: 12. The germline gives CDR1 MDHEN, CDR2 SYDVKM. The CDR3 here is CASSPVSGTSGAYEQYF. CDR3 DNA: TGTGCCAGCAGCCCTGTATCCGGGACTAGCGGCGCCTACGAGCAGTACTTC.

This sequence joins TRBV2 and TRBJ1-5; no clear D gene. CDR1 is SNHLY, CDR2 FYNNEI, per germline. This CDR3 has 16 residues. V lost 6 bases to trimming and J lost 3 bases, with 18 bases between them. CDR3 nucleotide sequence: TGTGCCAGCAGCCGAGGAGTAGCGAACAACAATCAGCCCCAGCATTTT. It specifies CASSRGVANNNQPQHF.

The rearrangement links TRBV19 to TRBJ2-1, with TRBD2 matching 12 bases. This CDR3 has 16 amino acids. The V segment lost 6 bases and the J segment 3 bases; nucleotides outside the gene matches: 6. The V gene's germline CDR1 is LNHDA and CDR2 SQIVND (reference sequence). CDR3 nucleotides: TGTGCCAGTAGCGACCTAGCGGGAGGGAACTACAATGAGCAGTTCTTC. Its protein product is CASSDLAGGNYNEQFF.

The chain has TRBV6-1 and TRBJ2-5; D perhaps matches TRBD1 (5 bases). Germline CDR1 and CDR2: MNHNS and SASEGT. This CDR3 contains 14 residues. Between the trimmed V and J ends, which lost 6 bases and 3 bases, there was a span of 14 bases. CDR3 in DNA: TGTGCCAGCAGCGCTCAGGGCTCGGAAGAGACCCAGTACTTC. This gives the protein CASSAQGSEETQYF.

The chain links TRBV28 to TRBJ2-2; D unresolved. The CDR3 covers 14 residues. Germline values: CDR1 MDHEN, CDR2 SYDVKM. The ends were cut back, 2 bases at V and 4 bases at J, with 8 bases in the middle. The CDR3 nucleotides read TGTGCCAGCAGTTTACAAGGCGGCACCGGGGAGCTGTTTTTT. It is translated as CASSLQGGTGELFF.

This clone turned up a few times. The chain joins TRBV19 to TRBJ1-1; D uncertain. The V gene lost 8 bases and the J gene lost 2 bases, with 9 bases spanning the gap. The CDR3 contains 12 residues. Germline-derived CDR1 and CDR2 are LNHDA and SQIVND (reference sequence). CDR3 sequence reads: CASGNRNTEAFF. Here the CDR3 DNA reads TGTGCCAGTGGCAACAGAAACACTGAAGCTTTCTTT.

V gene TRBV28 combines with J gene TRBJ2-2; D might be TRBD1 (6 bases). Germline-derived CDR1 and CDR2 are MDHEN and SYDVKM. The CDR3 totals 12 residues. Deletions cut 6 bases from V and 4 bases from J, with 6 bases between. The CDR3 DNA follows: TGTGCCAGCAGGGACAGCACCGGGGAGCTGTTTTTT. It translates to CASRDSTGELFF. Based on the CDR3 plus reference TRBV28 and TRBJ2-2, the full variable domain is DVKVTQSSRYLVKRTGEKVFLECVQDMDHENMFWYRQDPGLGLRLIYFSYDVKMKEKGDIPEGYSVSREKKERFSLILESASTNQTSMYLCASRDSTGELFFGEGSRLTVL.

The CDR3 nucleotides read TGCGCCAGCAGCTTGTTTGAACAAGAGACCCAGTACTTC. Encoded protein: CASSLFEQETQYF. The chain has TRBV5-1 and TRBJ2-5; D gene ambiguous. Per germline, CDR1 SGHRS and CDR2 YFSETQ. The germline V and J ends were trimmed by 1 base and 2 bases, with 6 bases remaining between them. The CDR3 is made up of 13 amino acids.

Turning to this clone: The sample holds other DNA sequences that translate to the same CDR3. In DNA, the CDR3 is TGTGCCAGCTCACCACCCGGGAGCTACAATGAGCAGTTCTTC. Translated, it gives CASSPPGSYNEQFF. The V and J genes are TRBV18 and TRBJ2-1; D is possibly TRBD2 (6 bases). The germline CDR1 and CDR2 sequences are KGHSH and LQKENI. The CDR3 is 14 amino acids. Trimming left V 0 bases short and J 3 bases short, with 6 bases between.

For this clone: A read error is the likely source, as a far larger clone sits one nucleotide away. Without the conserved terminal phenylalanine or tryptophan, this CDR3 likely stems from a read error. The J gene is TRBJ2-2, the V gene TRBV6-4; tentatively, D is TRBD1 (5 bases). With 4 bases removed from V and 0 bases from J, the gap between germline ends came to 12 bases. The length of the CDR3 is 16 residues. Germline V lookup: CDR1 MRHNA, CDR2 SNTAGT. The CDR3 sequence is CASSAARTSNTGELFV. CDR3 coding DNA: TGTGCCAGCAGTGCAGCCCGGACATCGAACACCGGGGAGCTGTTTGTT.

This clone was seen more than once but under ten times. J is TRBJ2-2 and V is TRBV27, with D tentatively TRBD1 (5 bases). Trimming left V 3 bases short and J 2 bases short, with 13 bases between. Looked up from germline, CDR1 is MNHEY and CDR2 is SMNVEV (reference sequence). The CDR3 has 16 residues. Here the CDR3 DNA reads TGTGCCAGCAGTTTGAGACGGACAATAAACACCGGGGAGCTGTTTTTT. This encodes CASSLRRTINTGELFF.

The rearrangement uses TRBV5-4 and TRBJ2-3; 9 bases line up with TRBD2. Per germline, CDR1 SGHNT and CDR2 YYREEE (reference sequence). There are 18 residues in the CDR3. V dropped 4 bases and J dropped 3; count of bases not matched to a gene: 15. As DNA, the CDR3 is TGTGCCAGCAGCCCGACTGGGGGTTCTAGCGGGATTACAGATACGCAGTATTTT. It yields the protein CASSPTGGSSGITDTQYF.

The chain links TRBV7-2 to TRBJ2-5; D may match TRBD1 or TRBD2 (6 bases each). The germline V gene has CDR1 SGHTA and CDR2 FQGNSA. V lost 1 base to trimming and J lost 8 bases, with 11 bases between them. CDR3 length: 13 residues. The CDR3 here is CASSLGGGRTQYF. The DNA of the CDR3 is TGTGCCAGCAGCTTAGGTGGGGGGCGTACCCAGTACTTC. Drawing the rest from reference TRBV7-2 and TRBJ2-5, the complete variable domain is GAGVSQSPSNKVTEKGKDVELRCDPISGHTALYWYRQSLGQGLEFLIYFQGNSAPDKSGLPSDRFSAERTGGSVSTLTIQRTQQEDSAVYLCASSLGGGRTQYFGPGTRLLVL.

The chain recombines TRBV5-1 with TRBJ2-1, with D perhaps assigned TRBD1 or TRBD2 (6 bases each). The germline V and J ends were trimmed by 6 bases and 7 bases, with 20 bases remaining between them. The CDR3 has 15 residues. Germline V gene sequence: CDR1 SGHRS, CDR2 YFSETQ. In DNA, the CDR3 is TGCGCCAGCACCCAACAGGGACTTCCCACAAATGAGCAGTTCTTC. Residues: CASTQQGLPTNEQFF.

Of note for this clone: A read error may explain this, as a much larger clone is one base away. No conserved phenylalanine or tryptophan ends this CDR3, so it is likely a read error. The gene calls are TRBV18 and TRBJ1-1; 8 bases map to TRBD1. Unmatched junction bases numbered 10, after V lost 6 bases and J lost 4 bases. This CDR3 comprises 15 residues. CDR1 KGHSH and CDR2 LQKENI come from the germline V gene. Written as DNA, the CDR3 is TGTGCCAGCTCGCCCAGTGGACAGGGCAGCACTGAAGCTTTCTCT. Protein sequence: CASSPSGQGSTEAFS.

V and J are TRBV5-5 and TRBJ2-3; TRBD2 matches at 8 bases. This CDR3 is 16 amino acids long. Germline V gene data show CDR1 as SGHKS and CDR2 as YYEKEE (reference sequence). Trimming at V came to 4 bases and at J to 4 bases, leaving 11 bases not matched to a gene. The CDR3 DNA reads TGTGCCAGCAGCCCACCCCTGGCGGGAGGTTCAGATACGCAGTATTTT. This sequence encodes CASSPPLAGGSDTQYF.

The chain employs TRBV28 and TRBJ2-7; TRBD1 might be the D (6 bases). V was clipped by 9 bases and J by 2 bases, with 14 bases between them. Germline assignment: CDR1 MDHEN and CDR2 SYDVKM. This CDR3 spans 13 amino acids. As DNA, the CDR3 is TGTGCCAGTAGGGCAGGGGCCCCCTACGAGCAGTACTTC. Its protein product is CASRAGAPYEQYF.

V gene TRBV15 combines with J gene TRBJ1-5, with 11 bases lining up with TRBD1. V dropped 4 bases and J dropped 3; count of bases not matched to a gene: 5. This CDR3 has 16 amino acids. Germline values: CDR1 LNHNV, CDR2 YYDKDF (reference sequence). CDR3 coding DNA: TGTGCCACCAGCATAGGACAGGGGGCCTACAATCAGCCCCAGCATTTT. Encoded protein: CATSIGQGAYNQPQHF.

CDR3 DNA sequence: TGTGCCAGCAGCGCATCGGGCAGGGCTGAAGCTTTCTTT. Its translation: CASSASGRAEAFF. V is TRBV2 and J is TRBJ1-1, with D possibly TRBD1 on 5 matching bases. V was shortened by 6 bases and J by 6 bases, with 14 bases between the two germline ends. Looked up from germline, CDR1 is SNHLY and CDR2 is FYNNEI. The CDR3 is 13 amino acids.

The chain is built from TRBV5-1 and TRBJ1-3, with unresolved D. CDR1 and CDR2 (germline): SGHRS, YFSETQ. V was trimmed by 1 base and J by 4 bases, leaving 6 bases between them. This CDR3 comprises 13 residues. The CDR3 bases are TGCGCCAGCAGCTTGACCAGGGGAAACACCATATATTTT. This codes for CASSLTRGNTIYF.

This clone was detected a few times. The V gene is TRBV7-8, the J gene TRBJ2-1; D possibly uses TRBD1 or TRBD2 (5 bases each). Germline loops: CDR1 SGHVS, CDR2 FQNEAQ. The CDR3 spans 14 residues. The ends were cut back, 5 bases at V and 6 bases at J, with 14 bases in the middle. CDR3 protein: CASSSTGRSNEQFF. In DNA, the CDR3 is TGTGCCAGCAGCAGCACGGGACGCAGCAATGAGCAGTTCTTC.

The J gene is TRBJ1-2, the V gene TRBV29-1; the D gene is possibly TRBD1 (5 bases). With 4 bases removed from V and 3 bases from J, the gap between germline ends came to 9 bases. The CDR3 spans 12 residues. Looked up from germline, CDR1 is SQVTM and CDR2 is ANQGSEA. The DNA for the CDR3 is TGCAGCGTTGTGGGGGGGGACTATGGCTACACCTTC. This encodes CSVVGGDYGYTF. Based on the CDR3 plus reference TRBV29-1 and TRBJ1-2, the full variable domain is SAVISQKPSRDICQRGTSLTIQCQVDSQVTMMFWYRQQPGQSLTLIATANQGSEATYESGFVIDKFPISRPNLTFSTLTVSNMSPEDSSIYLCSVVGGDYGYTFGSGTRLTVV.

This sequence joins TRBV7-6 and TRBJ1-4; weak D call: TRBD1 (5 bases). The CDR3 is 15 residues long. The V gene lost 6 bases and the J gene lost 4 bases, with 15 bases spanning the gap. The germline CDR1 and CDR2 sequences are SGHVS and FNYEAQ. This chain's CDR3 is CASRAPQVHNEKLFF. For the CDR3, the DNA is TGTGCCAGCAGAGCGCCACAGGTACATAATGAAAAACTGTTTTTT.

This clone was observed a single time. A much larger clone is a single base away; this may be a read error. The sample holds other DNA sequences that translate to the same CDR3. The rearrangement joins TRBV28 to TRBJ2-6; 7 bases fit TRBD1. CDR3 length: 16 amino acids. The trim removed 5 bases at V and 0 bases at J, leaving 4 bases unmatched. Germline CDR1 reads MDHEN; CDR2 reads SYDVKM. CDR3 loop: CASSTGDSSGANVLTF. DNA of the CDR3: TGTGCCAGCAGTACAGGGGATAGCTCTGGGGCCAACGTCCTGACTTTC.

The chain combines TRBV7-6 with TRBJ1-4; D unclear. Germline CDR1 is SGHVS and CDR2 is FNYEAQ. V was trimmed by 4 bases and J by 2 bases, leaving 11 bases between them. The CDR3 totals 15 residues. The CDR3 sequence: CASSSPWSTNEKLFF. The CDR3 DNA reads TGTGCCAGCAGCTCCCCCTGGTCTACTAATGAAAAACTGTTTTTT.

The genes are TRBV7-3 and TRBJ1-2; D might be TRBD1 (5 bases). V gave up 3 bases and J gave up 7 bases, with 12 bases separating them. The CDR3 consists of 13 residues. Germline V gene lookup returns CDR1 SGHTA and CDR2 FQGTGA. The CDR3 bases are TGTGCCAGCAGCTTCGGCAGGGATAGTGGCTACACCTTC. Protein: CASSFGRDSGYTF.

This clone occurred once. The chain couples TRBV29-1 to TRBJ2-1, with TRBD2 as a possible D gene (6 bases). With 1 base removed from V and 7 bases from J, the gap between germline ends came to 11 bases. CDR1 SQVTM and CDR2 ANQGSEA come from the germline V gene. The CDR3 contains 13 residues. CDR3 in amino acids: CSVEAGLRNEQFF. DNA for the CDR3: TGCAGCGTTGAAGCGGGACTTAGAAATGAGCAGTTCTTC.

In its sample, this clone was seen a few times. This sequence joins TRBV30 and TRBJ2-7; 12 bases match TRBD2. The CDR3 consists of 15 residues. Germline V lookup: CDR1 GTSNPN, CDR2 SVGIG (reference sequence). Losses at the gene ends were 1 base for V and 4 bases for J; bases not matched to a gene: 5. In DNA form, the CDR3 reads TGTGCCTGGAGTGCCGGACTAGCGGGAAGGTACGAGCAGTACTTC. As protein: CAWSAGLAGRYEQYF.

A word on this clone: Other DNA sequences from this sample encode an identical CDR3 as well. The V and J genes are TRBV28 and TRBJ1-2; 9 bases align to TRBD1. V dropped 4 bases and J dropped 7; count of bases not matched to a gene: 4. Germline CDR1 is MDHEN and CDR2 is SYDVKM. This CDR3 comprises 13 residues. The CDR3 sequence is CASSSGQGGGYTF. The DNA of the CDR3 is TGTGCCAGCAGTTCGGGACAGGGTGGTGGCTACACCTTC.